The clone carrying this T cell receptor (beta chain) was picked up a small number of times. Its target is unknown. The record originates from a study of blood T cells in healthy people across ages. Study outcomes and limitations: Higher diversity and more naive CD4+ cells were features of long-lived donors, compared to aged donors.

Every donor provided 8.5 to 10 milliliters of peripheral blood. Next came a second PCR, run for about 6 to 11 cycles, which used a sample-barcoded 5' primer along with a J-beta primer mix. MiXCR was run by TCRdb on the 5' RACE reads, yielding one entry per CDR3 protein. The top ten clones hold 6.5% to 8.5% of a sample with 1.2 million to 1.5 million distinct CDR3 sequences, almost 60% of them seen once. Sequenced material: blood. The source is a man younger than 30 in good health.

The CDR3 DNA is TGCGCCAGCAGCCCCGGACGGCCCTCTGGGGCCAACGTCCTGACTTTC. Translating it yields CASSPGRPSGANVLTF. The gene calls are TRBV4-3 and TRBJ2-6; no clear D. From germline, CDR1 is LGHNA and CDR2 YSLEER. Trimming stripped 4 bases from V and 0 bases from J, with 10 bases between. This CDR3 is 16 amino acids long.